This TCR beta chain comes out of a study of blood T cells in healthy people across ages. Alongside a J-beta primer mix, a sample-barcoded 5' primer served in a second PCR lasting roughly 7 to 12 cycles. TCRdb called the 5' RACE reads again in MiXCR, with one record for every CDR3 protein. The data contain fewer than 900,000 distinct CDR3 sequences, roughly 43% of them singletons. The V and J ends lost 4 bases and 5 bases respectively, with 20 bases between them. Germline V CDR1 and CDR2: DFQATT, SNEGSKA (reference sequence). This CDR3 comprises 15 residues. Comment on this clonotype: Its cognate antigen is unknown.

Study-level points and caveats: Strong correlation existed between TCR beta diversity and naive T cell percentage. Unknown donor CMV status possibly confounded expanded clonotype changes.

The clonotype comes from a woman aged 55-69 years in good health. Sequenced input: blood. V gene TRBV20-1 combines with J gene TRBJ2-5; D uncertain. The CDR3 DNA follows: TGCAGTGCTACCCCCGGCCTAGTGAGGATCGAGACCCAGTACTTC. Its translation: CSATPGLVRIETQYF.